This record covers a single T cell receptor (beta chain). The target antigen is unknown. Execution of the assay was at deep level. Method: immunoSEQ multiplex PCR; TCRdb's copy keeps in-frame clones and lacks some. This sample has about 680,000 clones, with roughly 73% found just once. Trimming removed 8 bases from V and 4 bases from J; junction bases left unmatched: 9. CDR3 size: 15 residues. CDR1 is MGHDK, CDR2 SYGVNS, per germline. This sample is drawn from a study of shared clonotypes between healthy human individuals. Turning to the study itself: CD4 naive and memory got three plates each, CD8 naive two, CD8 memory one.

Whole-study findings and limits: The sampled material consisted only of blood, and tissue repertoires are likely to differ. Among donors, clonotype sharing was expected to be affected by sequencing depth.

Sequencing was carried out using memory CD4+ T cells sorted from blood. Subset indicated: CD45RA-negative fraction. The origin of this receptor is a woman in her twenties or thirties in good health. The J gene is TRBJ2-1, the V gene TRBV25-1, with 9 bases matching TRBD1. CDR3 sequence: CASRGTGSLYNEQFF. The CDR3 DNA follows: TGTGCCAGCCGGGGGACAGGGAGCCTGTACAATGAGCAGTTCTTC.